Listed below are T cell receptor beta chains from one sample, sequenced in a study of regulatory T cells in long-lasting Graves disease. TCRdb processed the multiplex PCR reads anew with MiXCR; each CDR3 protein has one entry. The sample records about 420,000 distinct CDR3 sequences, around 15% being singletons. The data were also submitted as part of a second study, on T cells in Graves' hyperthyroidism and ophthalmopathy.

Sample: peripheral blood mononuclear cells (PBMCs), taken at new diagnosis, from a patient treated with antithyroid drugs. The receptors stem from a woman younger than 30 with Graves disease. Both conserved end residues are part of each CDR3. The D gene is left open where the match is weak. A clone size is listed for some rows: how often the clone was seen (once, few, many), or a class if it is expanded.

clone size | J gene | V gene | D gene | CDR3 protein | CDR3 DNA
many | TRBJ2-1 | TRBV29-1 | . | CSSNGLYNEQFF | TGCAGCTCAAATGGGCTGTACAATGAGCAGTTCTTC
. | TRBJ1-5 | TRBV7-9 | . | CASSPSAHQPQHF | TGTGCCAGCAGCCCTAGTGCCCATCAGCCCCAGCATTTT
many | TRBJ1-1 | TRBV27 | TRBD1 | CASRQGGTEAFF | TGTGCCAGCAGGCAGGGGGGTACTGAAGCTTTCTTT
few | TRBJ2-7 | TRBV30 | . | CAWGPGAYEQYF | TGTGCCTGGGGCCCAGGGGCCTACGAGCAGTACTTC
many | TRBJ2-2 | TRBV7-9 | . | CASSLSNTGELFF | TGTGCCAGCAGCTTATCCAACACCGGGGAGCTGTTTTTT
. | TRBJ2-7 | TRBV4-1 | . | CASSLTGPTLTYEQYF | TGCGCCAGCAGCCTGACAGGCCCCACTTTAACCTACGAGCAGTACTTC
. | TRBJ2-5 | TRBV7-9 | . | CASSLVTTQETQYF | TGTGCCAGCAGCTTGGTGACGACCCAAGAGACCCAGTACTTC
many | TRBJ2-7 | TRBV7-9 | TRBD2 | CASSLTGTSGSLYEQYF | TGTGCCAGCAGCCTAACCGGGACTAGCGGGAGTCTCTACGAGCAGTACTTC
many | TRBJ2-1 | TRBV7-9 | TRBD2 | CASSPGTSEDNEQFF | TGTGCCAGCAGCCCCGGGACTAGCGAGGACAATGAGCAGTTCTTC
many | TRBJ2-1 | TRBV7-2 | TRBD2 | CASSTTSGGTNEQFF | TGTGCCAGCAGCACAACTAGCGGAGGAACCAATGAGCAGTTCTTC
few | TRBJ2-2 | TRBV6-1 | TRBD2 | CASTRTSGSGGTGELFF | TGTGCCAGTACGCGGACTAGCGGGAGCGGTGGCACCGGGGAGCTGTTTTTT
. | TRBJ1-6 | TRBV6-9 | . | CASSYRGSSYNSPLHF | TGTGCCAGCAGTTACCGCGGGAGCTCCTATAATTCACCCCTCCACTTT
many | TRBJ2-2 | TRBV20-1 | TRBD2 | CSAMTSGNTGELFF | TGCAGTGCCATGACTAGCGGCAACACCGGGGAGCTGTTTTTT
. | TRBJ2-6 | TRBV9 | TRBD1 | CASSVIGGTGAGANVLTF | TGTGCCAGCAGCGTGATAGGGGGGACAGGGGCCGGGGCCAACGTCCTGACTTTC
few | TRBJ2-7 | TRBV12-3/TRBV12-4 | . | CASSYSRAGPSYEQYF | TGTGCCAGCAGTTACTCGAGGGCAGGACCCTCCTACGAGCAGTACTTC
. | TRBJ2-7 | TRBV7-2 | TRBD2 | CASSLMTSGPLEQYF | TGTGCCAGCAGCTTAATGACTAGCGGGCCTCTCGAGCAGTACTTC
few | TRBJ2-3 | TRBV27 | TRBD2 | CASSPGLAGSLSTDTQYF | TGTGCCAGCAGTCCCGGACTAGCGGGATCCCTTAGCACAGATACGCAGTATTTT
many | TRBJ1-4 | TRBV28 | . | CASSKWALNEKLFF | TGTGCCAGCAGTAAGTGGGCCTTGAACGAAAAACTGTTTTTT
. | TRBJ2-3 | TRBV18 | . | CASSPLLDLYTDTQYF | TGTGCCAGCTCACCATTGCTAGACTTATACACAGATACGCAGTATTTT
. | TRBJ2-1 | TRBV24-1 | TRBD1 | CATRDRVNEQFF | TGTGCCACCCGTGACAGGGTCAATGAGCAGTTCTTC
many | TRBJ2-5 | TRBV24-1 | TRBD1 | CATSDRTGKNLETQYF | TGTGCCACCAGTGACCGGACAGGGAAAAATTTGGAGACCCAGTACTTC
. | TRBJ1-2 | TRBV6-2/TRBV6-3 | . | CASSYPQKGDYGYTF | TGTGCCAGCAGTTACCCCCAAAAGGGGGACTATGGCTACACCTTC
many | TRBJ2-1 | TRBV3-1 | TRBD1 | CASSQVRTGGSYNEQFF | TGTGCCAGCAGCCAAGTGAGGACAGGGGGTTCCTACAATGAGCAGTTCTTC
many | TRBJ1-1 | TRBV27 | . | CASLSLSRTEAFF | TGTGCCAGCTTAAGTTTGTCTCGCACTGAAGCTTTCTTT